Following are 22 T cell receptor beta chains from one sample sequenced in a study of blood T cell repertoires in COVID-19. Assay used: immunoSEQ multiplex PCR; TCRdb lists only in-frame clones, some missing. The table includes 100,000 to 150,000 clones, around four fifths detected once. The sequencing sample was made of peripheral blood. These receptors all come from a man older than 75 with active or convalescent COVID-19.

V gene TRBV2 combines with J gene TRBJ1-1; D not resolved. The CDR3 extends over 13 amino acids. V lost 9 bases and J 3 bases, leaving 14 bases between the germline ends. Germline lookup yields CDR1 SNHLY and CDR2 FYNNEI. Here the CDR3 reads CASSPQEDTEAFF. The CDR3 DNA is TGTGCCAGTTCCCCTCAGGAAGACACTGAAGCTTTCTTT.

This chain joins TRBV27 and TRBJ2-7; 8 bases are a match to TRBD1. V shed 6 bases, J shed 4 bases, and the junction held 5 bases outside the gene matches. Germline V lookup: CDR1 MNHEY, CDR2 SMNVEV (reference sequence). This CDR3 is built from 13 residues. DNA for the CDR3: TGTGCCAGCAGGCAGGGGGCTAAGTACGAGCAGTACTTC. This translates into CASRQGAKYEQYF.

This chain links TRBV5-1 with TRBJ1-5; 7 bases map to TRBD1. The CDR3 consists of 13 residues. Germline trimming cut 4 bases from V and 5 bases from J; bases unmatched to any gene: 3. Looked up from germline, CDR1 is SGHRS and CDR2 is YFSETQ. CDR3: CASSPQGHQPQHF. The CDR3, as DNA: TGCGCCAGCAGCCCACAGGGGCATCAGCCCCAGCATTTT.

The chain uses TRBV29-1 and TRBJ2-3, with a possible D match to TRBD2 (7 bases). There are 13 residues in the CDR3. V was pared by 7 bases and J by 4 bases, with 15 bases between. CDR1 and CDR2 (germline): SQVTM, ANQGSEA. The CDR3 DNA reads as TGCAGCGGAGGGGGGGCTGGTGCAGATACGCAGTATTTT. Translation: CSGGGAGADTQYF.

The J gene is TRBJ2-4, the V gene TRBV3-1 (or the pseudogene TRBV3-2), with 9 bases aligning to TRBD2. The germline CDR1 and CDR2 sequences are LGHDT and YNNKEL (reference sequence). CDR3 length: 16 amino acids. The J segment lost 11 bases and the V segment lost 3 bases, leaving 14 bases of the junction unmatched. The CDR3 region has the DNA TGTGCCAGCAGCCAGGCGGCGGGGGGGCTCCGCCGCGTTCAGTACTTC. Residues: CASSQAAGGLRRVQYF.

The chain has TRBV20-1 and TRBJ1-5, with 8 positions matching TRBD1. The CDR3 covers 15 residues. V lost 3 bases to trimming and J lost 3 bases; unmatched junction nucleotides: 7. Germline V gene data show CDR1 as DFQATT and CDR2 as SNEGSKA (reference sequence). The chain's CDR3 is CSASPGTGFNQPQHF. CDR3 nucleotides: TGCAGTGCTAGTCCAGGGACAGGCTTCAATCAGCCCCAGCATTTT.

This chain joins TRBV9 and TRBJ1-2; unclear D gene. CDR3 length: 15 residues. Trimming removed 5 bases from V and 4 bases from J, with 18 bases in between. Per germline, CDR1 SGDLS and CDR2 YYNGEE. CDR3 loop: CASREVSAGPYGYTF. The CDR3 DNA follows: TGTGCCAGCAGGGAGGTTAGTGCAGGCCCCTATGGCTACACCTTC.

The CDR3 here is CASTTGADTQYF. The DNA for the CDR3 is TGTGCCAGCACTACAGGGGCAGATACGCAGTATTTT. This chain connects TRBV2 to TRBJ2-3; 7 positions match TRBD1. Trimming removed 7 bases from V and 4 bases from J; junction bases left unmatched: 2. Germline V lookup: CDR1 SNHLY, CDR2 FYNNEI. The CDR3 runs to 12 residues.

This clone was counted between two and nine times. The rearrangement joins TRBV14 to TRBJ1-2, with 7 bases identical to TRBD1. Germline V gene lookup returns CDR1 SGHDN and CDR2 FVKESK. The ends lost 5 bases at V and 4 bases at J; junction bases unmatched: 7. This CDR3 is built from 14 residues. The CDR3 region has the DNA TGTGCCAGCAGCAAAGGGACAGTCGGCTATGGCTACACCTTC. This gives the protein CASSKGTVGYGYTF.

The chain uses TRBV18 and TRBJ1-4; a possible D gene is TRBD1 (6 bases). V lost 2 bases to trimming and J lost 4 bases, with 8 bases between them. Germline V gene data show CDR1 as KGHSH and CDR2 as LQKENI. The CDR3 is 14 residues long. The CDR3 sequence: CASSPRGSNEKLFF. CDR3 bases: TGTGCCAGCTCACCAAGGGGGAGTAATGAAAAACTGTTTTTT.

This sequence joins TRBV6-5 and TRBJ1-3; a possible D gene is TRBD1 (5 bases). Germline V gene sequence: CDR1 MNHEY, CDR2 SVGAGI. This CDR3 has 15 residues. Trimming took off 5 bases at V and 4 bases at J, with 15 bases between the two ends. This chain's CDR3 is CASSTFQGRGNTIYF. The CDR3 DNA is TGTGCCAGCAGTACCTTTCAGGGAAGAGGAAACACCATATATTTT.

The CDR3 region is CASRPIGGFGNSPLHF. The CDR3 coding sequence is TGTGCCAGCAGGCCCATCGGGGGGTTTGGGAATTCACCCCTCCACTTT. The genes are TRBV2 and TRBJ1-6, with D tentatively TRBD1 (5 bases). With 6 bases removed from V and 7 bases from J, the gap between germline ends came to 19 bases. Germline CDR1 is SNHLY and CDR2 is FYNNEI. CDR3 length: 16 residues.

The chain joins TRBV27 to TRBJ2-7; 9 positions agree with TRBD1. This CDR3 has 15 residues. V trimming: 2 bases; J trimming: 2 bases; junction bases outside the gene matches: 4. Germline assignment: CDR1 MNHEY and CDR2 SMNVEV (reference sequence). The CDR3 sequence: CASSLTGQGTYEQYF. In DNA, the CDR3 is TGTGCCAGCAGTTTAACGGGACAGGGTACCTACGAGCAGTACTTC.

V and J are TRBV6-6 and TRBJ1-6, with 7 bases matching TRBD1. This CDR3 comprises 14 residues. The germline V gene has CDR1 MNHNY and CDR2 SVGAGI (reference sequence). The V gene end was trimmed by 8 bases and the J gene end by 5 bases; junction bases not matched to a gene: 6. CDR3 protein: CASSTGTDNSPLHF. In nucleotides, the CDR3 is TGTGCCAGCTCTACCGGGACAGATAATTCACCCCTCCACTTT.

This clone showed up just a few times. This chain uses TRBV30 with TRBJ1-5; TRBD1 might be the D (5 bases). V was clipped by 4 bases and J by 2 bases, with 12 bases between them. The length of the CDR3 is 14 residues. Germline V gives CDR1 GTSNPN, CDR2 SVGIG (reference sequence). In DNA form, the CDR3 reads TGTGCCTGGACCCTGGGGGAGGGCAATCAGCCCCAGCATTTT. Its translation is CAWTLGEGNQPQHF.

Here the CDR3 DNA reads TGTGCCAGCAAAGGGGGTCGAAGACAGGTTGTGAACACTGAAGCTTTCTTT. As protein: CASKGGRRQVVNTEAFF. V and J are TRBV21-1 and TRBJ1-1; TRBD1, the table's D call, was not compared with the DNA. TRBV21-1 corresponds to a pseudogene. CDR3 size: 17 residues.

V is TRBV6-5 and J is TRBJ1-5; D gene unclear. Per the germline V gene, CDR1 is MNHEY and CDR2 is SVGAGI. The CDR3 length is 15 residues. Trimming took 2 bases from V and 0 from J, leaving 8 bases between them. CDR3 residues: CASSYTHDSNQPQHF. The CDR3 DNA is TGTGCCAGCAGTTACACACACGATAGCAATCAGCCCCAGCATTTT.

The chain joins TRBV3-1 (or the pseudogene TRBV3-2) to TRBJ2-7, with TRBD2 matching over 7 bases. Trimming removed 4 bases from V and 3 bases from J; junction bases left unmatched: 9. The CDR3 totals 15 residues. Germline loops: CDR1 LGHDT, CDR2 YNNKEL (reference sequence). The CDR3: CASSRSERGFYEQYF. CDR3 DNA sequence: TGTGCCAGCAGCCGATCAGAGCGGGGATTCTACGAGCAGTACTTC.

This clone was counted many times. The DNA for the CDR3 is TGTGCCAGCAGCTCCTCGGGACTAGCGGGGGGCGTACTTTACAATGAGCAGTTCTTC. Amino acid sequence: CASSSSGLAGGVLYNEQFF. This chain uses TRBV5-6 with TRBJ2-1; 15 positions match TRBD2. After removal of 3 bases from V and 4 bases from J, the junction contained 11 bases not matched to a gene. This CDR3 has 19 amino acids. Germline CDR1 reads SGHDT; CDR2 reads YYEEEE.

This sequence joins TRBV7-2 and TRBJ1-2; D is unresolved. Trimming removed 1 base from V and 5 bases from J, with 11 bases in between. There are 14 residues in the CDR3. Germline lookup yields CDR1 SGHTA and CDR2 FQGNSA. CDR3 nucleotides: TGTGCCAGCAGCTTAGAAGTTCCGGTGTATGGCTACACCTTC. Amino acids: CASSLEVPVYGYTF.

V and J are TRBV5-6 and TRBJ1-2, with no clear D. The V end was cut by 3 bases, the J end by 8 bases, with 11 bases between. This CDR3 region has 12 residues. CDR1 and CDR2 from the germline V gene are SGHDT and YYEEEE. CDR3 sequence reads: CASSSLRNGYTF. The CDR3 nucleotides are TGTGCCAGCAGCTCCCTGCGAAACGGCTACACCTTC.

The chain links TRBV9 to TRBJ2-3; 12 positions match TRBD2. This CDR3 contains 14 residues. Trimming removed 3 bases from V and 8 bases from J; junction bases left unmatched: 4. Germline V gene sequence: CDR1 SGDLS, CDR2 YYNGEE. The CDR3 sequence: CASSAGLAGSTQYF. As DNA, the CDR3 is TGTGCCAGCAGCGCGGGACTAGCGGGTTCTACGCAGTATTTT.